These 9 T cell receptor beta chains share one sample of origin, sequenced in a study of OX40 agonist ivuxolimab in advanced cancers. Produced via immunoSEQ multiplex PCR; TCRdb's table is partial and in-frame only. The sample carries tens of thousands of clones, 87% recorded once. Sequences were derived from CD4+ or CD8+ T cells sorted from blood, sampled in a trial of the OX40 agonist ivuxolimab. Receptors originate from an adult with an advanced solid tumor such as melanoma, head and neck, liver or kidney cancer.

This clone came up once. The chain uses TRBV7-9 and TRBJ2-7, with TRBD2 matching 10 bases. The trim removed 5 bases at V and 2 bases at J, leaving 9 bases unmatched. The CDR3 sequence is 16 residues long. Germline values: CDR1 SEHNR, CDR2 FQNEAQ (reference sequence). The CDR3: CASSGIGSGRTYEQYF. The CDR3 DNA is TGTGCCAGCAGCGGAATCGGTAGCGGGAGGACCTACGAGCAGTACTTC.

V is TRBV9 and J is TRBJ1-4, with D perhaps matching TRBD1 (5 bases). V lost 2 bases and J lost 8, with 16 bases in between. The germline gives CDR1 SGDLS, CDR2 YYNGEE. The CDR3 runs to 15 residues. The CDR3: CASSVGAGPGEKLFF. In DNA, the CDR3 is TGTGCCAGCAGCGTCGGGGCAGGCCCGGGAGAAAAACTGTTTTTT.

This clone was counted a few times. The chain joins TRBV10-1 to TRBJ2-3; D gene uncertain. Germline V gives CDR1 WNHNN, CDR2 SYGVQD (reference sequence). The CDR3 has 17 residues. Trimming removed 0 bases from V and 2 bases from J, with 15 bases in between. This CDR3 is CASSESVPTDLTDTQYF. The CDR3 DNA follows: TGCGCCAGCAGTGAGTCCGTCCCAACAGACCTCACAGATACGCAGTATTTT.

The V and J genes are TRBV4-1 and TRBJ2-3; 13 bases align to TRBD2. Germline CDR1 MGHRA, CDR2 YSYEKL. The CDR3 has 18 amino acids. J was trimmed by 5 bases and V by 3 bases; bases with no gene match: 11. The CDR3 loop reads CASSHESGTSGNVDTQYF. The CDR3 bases are TGCGCCAGCAGCCATGAGTCCGGGACTAGCGGGAATGTAGATACGCAGTATTTT.

The V and J genes are TRBV28 and TRBJ1-2; tentatively, D is TRBD1 (6 bases). The CDR3 sequence is 15 residues long. The ends were cut back, 2 bases at V and 7 bases at J, with 17 bases in the middle. The germline gives CDR1 MDHEN, CDR2 SYDVKM. CDR3 in DNA: TGTGCCAGCAGTTTACCTTATGGGCAGGGGAGTGGCTACACCTTC. Its translation: CASSLPYGQGSGYTF.

The chain is built from TRBV6-5 and TRBJ1-2; 7 bases line up with TRBD1. The CDR3 has 15 amino acids. The junction had 4 bases not matched to a gene; V was cut back by 0 bases and J by 3 bases. Germline V gene sequence: CDR1 MNHEY, CDR2 SVGAGI. Written as DNA, the CDR3 is TGTGCCAGCAGTTACTCAGGGGACAGCTACTATGGCTACACCTTC. Amino acids: CASSYSGDSYYGYTF.

The CDR3 protein is CASSLMDRRGGYTF. In DNA, the CDR3 is TGTGCCAGCAGCTTAATGGACAGGAGGGGTGGCTACACCTTC. This chain joins TRBV6-5 and TRBJ1-2; TRBD1 aligns across 7 bases. The germline V gene encodes CDR1 MNHEY and CDR2 SVGAGI. The CDR3 sequence is 14 residues long. The ends lost 6 bases at V and 7 bases at J; junction bases unmatched: 11.

This clone has only a few counts. The chain carries TRBV7-2 and TRBJ1-5, with D unresolved. The CDR3 totals 15 residues. V shed 1 base and J shed 3 bases, with 10 bases lying between them. Germline CDR1 SGHTA, CDR2 FQGNSA. CDR3 protein: CASSLDKLLNQPQHF. The CDR3 DNA is TGTGCCAGCAGCTTAGACAAGCTCCTCAATCAGCCCCAGCATTTT.

The chain has TRBV5-1 and TRBJ2-7; 11 bases match TRBD1. V shed 4 bases, J shed 5 bases, and the junction held 5 bases outside the gene matches. Germline-derived CDR1 and CDR2 are SGHRS and YFSETQ. This CDR3 is 14 amino acids long. The chain's CDR3 is CASSPRTGGDEQYF. CDR3 in DNA: TGCGCCAGCAGCCCTCGGACAGGGGGCGACGAGCAGTACTTC. The entire variable domain, with the rest obtained from reference TRBV5-1 and TRBJ2-7, is as follows: KAGVTQTPRYLIKTRGQQVTLSCSPISGHRSVSWYQQTPGQGLQFLFEYFSETQRNKGNFPGRFSGRQFSNSRSEMNVSTLELGDSALYLCASSPRTGGDEQYFGPGTRLTVT.